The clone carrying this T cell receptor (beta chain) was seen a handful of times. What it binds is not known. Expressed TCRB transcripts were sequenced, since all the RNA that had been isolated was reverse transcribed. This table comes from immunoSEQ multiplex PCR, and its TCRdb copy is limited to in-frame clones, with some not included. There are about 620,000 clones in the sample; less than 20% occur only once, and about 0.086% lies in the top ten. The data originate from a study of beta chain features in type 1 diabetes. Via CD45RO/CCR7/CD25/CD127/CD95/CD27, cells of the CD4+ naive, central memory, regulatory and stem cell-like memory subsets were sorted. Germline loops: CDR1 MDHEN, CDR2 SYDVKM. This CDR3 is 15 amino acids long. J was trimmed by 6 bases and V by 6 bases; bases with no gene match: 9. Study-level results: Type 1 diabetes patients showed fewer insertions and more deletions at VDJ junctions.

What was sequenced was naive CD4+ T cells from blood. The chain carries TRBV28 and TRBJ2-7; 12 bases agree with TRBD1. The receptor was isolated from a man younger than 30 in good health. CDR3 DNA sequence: TGTGCCAGCAGGTCCCCCGGGACAGGGGGCTTCGAGCAGTACTTC. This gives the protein CASRSPGTGGFEQYF.